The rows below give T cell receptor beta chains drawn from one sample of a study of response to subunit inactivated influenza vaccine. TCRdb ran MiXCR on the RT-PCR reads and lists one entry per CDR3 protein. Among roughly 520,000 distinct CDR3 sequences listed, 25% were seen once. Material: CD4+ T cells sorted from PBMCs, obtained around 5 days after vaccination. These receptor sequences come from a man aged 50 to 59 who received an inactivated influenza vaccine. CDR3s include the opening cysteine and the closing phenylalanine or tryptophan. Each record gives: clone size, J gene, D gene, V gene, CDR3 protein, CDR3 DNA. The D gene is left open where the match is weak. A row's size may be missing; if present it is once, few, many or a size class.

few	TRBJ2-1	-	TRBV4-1	CASSQEMGPYNEQFF	TGCGCCAGCAGCCAAGAAATGGGTCCGTACAATGAGCAGTTCTTC
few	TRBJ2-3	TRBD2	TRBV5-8	CASSWTRRVTDTQYF	TGTGCCAGCAGCTGGACTAGGAGGGTCACAGATACGCAGTATTTT
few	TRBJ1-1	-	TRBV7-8	CASSSFGRASRVYAFF	TGTGCCAGCAGCTCCTTCGGGAGGGCGAGTCGAGTCTATGCTTTCTTT
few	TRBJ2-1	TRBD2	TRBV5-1	CASSPGQLAGEDEQFF	TGCGCCAGCAGCCCGGGCCAGCTAGCGGGAGAGGATGAGCAGTTCTTC
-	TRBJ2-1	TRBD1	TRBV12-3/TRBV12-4	CASSFYAGTGGGEQFF	TGTGCCAGCAGTTTTTACGCCGGGACAGGGGGCGGAGAGCAGTTCTTC
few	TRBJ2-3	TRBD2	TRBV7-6	CASSLVSAGPKTDTQYF	TGTGCCAGCAGCTTAGTATCAGCGGGGCCTAAAACAGATACGCAGTATTTT
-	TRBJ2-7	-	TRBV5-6	CASSLAPGLEQYF	TGTGCCAGCAGCTTGGCCCCAGGCCTCGAGCAGTACTTC
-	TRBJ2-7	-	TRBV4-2	CAMSPGTVYEQYF	TGTGCCATGAGCCCAGGGACGGTCTACGAGCAGTACTTC
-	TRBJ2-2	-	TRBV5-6	CASSLEVGRTGELFF	TGTGCCAGCAGCTTGGAGGTGGGGCGTACCGGGGAGCTGTTTTTT
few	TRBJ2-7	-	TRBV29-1	CSVGRAQNPYEQYF	TGCAGCGTTGGGAGGGCTCAAAACCCCTACGAGCAGTACTTC
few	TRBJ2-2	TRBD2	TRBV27	CASSWRAGRSVTGELFF	TGTGCCAGCAGTTGGCGAGCGGGACGAAGTGTGACCGGGGAGCTGTTTTTT
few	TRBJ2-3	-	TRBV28	CASSFGESNTDTQYF	TGTGCCAGCAGTTTCGGGGAGTCCAACACAGATACGCAGTATTTT
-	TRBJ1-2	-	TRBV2	CASRIIQDYGYTF	TGTGCCAGCAGGATAATACAGGACTATGGCTACACCTTC
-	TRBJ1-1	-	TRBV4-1	CASSQEGGVGTEAFF	TGCGCCAGCAGCCAAGAGGGGGGCGTAGGCACTGAAGCTTTCTTT
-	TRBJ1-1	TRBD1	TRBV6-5	CASSNTGAAAEAFF	TGTGCCAGCAGTAACACAGGGGCGGCCGCTGAAGCTTTCTTT
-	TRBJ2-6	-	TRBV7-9	CASSLWLVAGANVLTF	TGTGCCAGCAGCTTATGGTTGGTGGCAGGGGCCAACGTCCTGACTTTC
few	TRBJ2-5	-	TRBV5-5	CASSLADPARETQYF	TGTGCCAGCAGCTTGGCCGATCCAGCCAGGGAGACCCAGTACTTC
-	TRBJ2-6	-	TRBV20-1	CSARDTGQPGANVLTF	TGCAGTGCTAGAGATACAGGGCAACCTGGGGCCAACGTCCTGACTTTC
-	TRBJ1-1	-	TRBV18	CASSPQRNTEAFF	TGTGCCAGCTCACCTCAGAGGAACACTGAAGCTTTCTTT
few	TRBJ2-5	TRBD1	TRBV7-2	CASSPPGQGAETQYF	TGTGCCAGCAGCCCTCCGGGACAGGGGGCAGAGACCCAGTACTTC
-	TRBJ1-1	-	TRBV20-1	CSAREWAENTEAFF	TGCAGTGCTAGAGAGTGGGCAGAAAACACTGAAGCTTTCTTT
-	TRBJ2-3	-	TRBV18	CASSAPVFRGTRRDTQYF	TGTGCCAGCTCAGCACCGGTTTTTCGGGGGACGAGGAGAGATACGCAGTATTTT
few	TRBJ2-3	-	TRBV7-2	CASSLIRGADTQYF	TGTGCCAGCAGCTTGATTCGGGGAGCAGATACGCAGTATTTT
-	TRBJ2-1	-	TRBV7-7	CASSLARLGHEQFF	TGTGCCAGCAGCTTAGCTCGCTTGGGCCATGAGCAGTTCTTC
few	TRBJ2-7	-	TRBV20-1	CSARSGYEQYF	TGCAGTGCTAGGTCGGGTTACGAGCAGTACTTC
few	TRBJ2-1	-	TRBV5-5	CASSLVSGGTYSEQFF	TGTGCCAGCAGCTTGGTTAGCGGAGGGACCTACTCGGAGCAGTTCTTC
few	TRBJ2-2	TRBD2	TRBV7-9	CASSPRSGSSSGELFF	TGTGCCAGCAGCCCCCGTAGCGGGAGCTCGTCCGGGGAGCTGTTTTTT
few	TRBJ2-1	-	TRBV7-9	CASSLAGWGNEQFF	TGTGCCAGCAGCTTAGCGGGATGGGGCAATGAGCAGTTCTTC
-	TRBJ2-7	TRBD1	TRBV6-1	CATTRDRLSYEQYF	TGTGCCACTACCCGGGACAGGCTTTCCTACGAGCAGTACTTC
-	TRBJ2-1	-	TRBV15	CATSRGRERSYNEQFF	TGTGCCACCAGCAGAGGACGGGAGCGATCCTACAATGAGCAGTTCTTC
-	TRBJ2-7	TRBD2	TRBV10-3	CAISGSGREGSYEQYF	TGTGCCATCAGTGGATCCGGGAGGGAGGGCTCCTACGAGCAGTACTTC
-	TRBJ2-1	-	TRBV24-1	CATSDVLAGSYNEQFF	TGTGCCACCAGTGATGTCCTAGCAGGGTCCTACAATGAGCAGTTCTTC
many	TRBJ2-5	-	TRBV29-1	CSVDTVGGGETQYF	TGCAGCGTTGATACGGTGGGGGGAGGAGAGACCCAGTACTTC
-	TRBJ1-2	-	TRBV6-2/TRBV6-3	CASRKSPTANYGYTF	TGTGCCAGCAGGAAGAGCCCGACAGCTAACTATGGCTACACCTTC
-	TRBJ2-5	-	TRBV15	CATSHPGRQETQYF	TGTGCCACCAGTCACCCGGGCCGCCAAGAGACCCAGTACTTC
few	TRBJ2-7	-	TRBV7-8	CASSARIPYEQYF	TGTGCCAGCAGCGCCCGGATTCCCTACGAGCAGTACTTC
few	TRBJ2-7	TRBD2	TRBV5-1	CASSLATGTTLYEQYF	TGCGCCAGCAGCCTGGCCACGGGGACTACACTCTACGAGCAGTACTTC
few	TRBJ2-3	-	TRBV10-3	CAISESVGPDTQYF	TGTGCCATCAGTGAGTCCGTGGGCCCAGATACGCAGTATTTT
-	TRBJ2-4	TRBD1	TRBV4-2	CAISPGTGEAKNIQYF	TGTGCCATCAGCCCTGGGACAGGGGAAGCCAAAAACATTCAGTACTTC
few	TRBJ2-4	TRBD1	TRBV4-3	CASSHHRQGEAKNIQYF	TGCGCCAGCAGCCACCATCGACAGGGGGAGGCCAAAAACATTCAGTACTTC